This TCR beta chain was observed in a study of blood T cell repertoires in COVID-19. Clones were sequenced by immunoSEQ multiplex PCR, and TCRdb holds only the in-frame ones, with some missing. The sample has 150,000 to 180,000 clones, 80% to 90% seen once. There are 14 residues in the CDR3. Germline CDR1 and CDR2: KGHSH and LQKENI. Trimming left V 0 bases short and J 5 bases short, with 10 bases between. What was sequenced was peripheral blood. The chain carries TRBV18 and TRBJ2-5; no clear D. The sequence came from a middle-aged woman with acute or convalescent COVID-19. CDR3 sequence: CASSPPVSRETQYF. For the CDR3, the DNA is TGTGCCAGCTCACCACCGGTCTCGAGGGAGACCCAGTACTTC. The complete variable domain, with remaining parts taken from reference TRBV18 and TRBJ2-5, reads NAGVMQNPRHLVRRRGQEARLRCSPMKGHSHVYWYRQLPEEGLKFMVYLQKENIIDESGMPKERFSAEFPKEGPSILRIQQVVRGDSAAYFCASSPPVSRETQYFGPGTRLLVL.